This T cell receptor (beta chain) came from a study of vaccination effects on CD4 cells after COVID-19. Notes on this clone: No antigen is known for it.

This CDR3 comprises 13 residues. V was clipped by 5 bases and J by 1 base, with 9 bases between them. Germline CDR1 and CDR2: SGHRS and YFSETQ. Antigen-specific CD4+ T cells were expanded with viral peptide pools in the ViraFEST assay before sequencing. Culture lasted about nine days before CD4+ T cell isolation. Everyone in the study got two shots of either the BNT162b2 or mRNA-1273 vaccine. With roughly 9.5 ug/ml peptides and about 9.5 IU/ml IL-2, 1.5 million to 2 million PBMC per well were cultured. Researchers swapped half the medium for IL-2 medium on both days 3 and 7. Study conclusions and caveats: The study had few convalescent patients and no early post-infection timepoints. Long after vaccination, the clones induced by infection and by vaccine shrank markedly in size.

Measured with immunoSEQ multiplex PCR; TCRdb has only the in-frame clones, and not every one. The table lists approximately 65,000 clones, about 74% of them singletons, with roughly 1.6% in the top ten. The chain recombines TRBV5-1 with TRBJ2-5, with a possible D match to TRBD1 (6 bases). This receptor was identified in a human donor who received a COVID-19 vaccine. The specimen was CD4+ T cells from PBMCs cultured with HCoV-229E spike peptides, collected after COVID-19 vaccination. CDR3: CASSRGGQETQYF. The CDR3 bases are TGCGCCAGCAGTCGAGGGGGCCAAGAGACCCAGTACTTC.